This T cell receptor beta chain was sequenced during a study of blood T cell repertoires in COVID-19. Data came from immunoSEQ multiplex PCR; TCRdb stores just in-frame clones and leaves some out. The sample comprises about 50,000 clones, approximately 81% of which are singletons, and over 4.5% rests with the top ten. Germline lookup yields CDR1 SEHNR and CDR2 FQNEAQ (reference sequence). This CDR3 spans 15 amino acids. V was pared by 5 bases and J by 0 bases, with 12 bases between. The sample taken for sequencing was peripheral blood. This sequence originates from a woman between 55 and 75 years old with acute or convalescent COVID-19. The V gene is TRBV7-9, the J gene TRBJ2-3; possibly TRBD2 for D (6 bases). This CDR3 is CASSVSGASTDTQYF. The CDR3 DNA reads as TGTGCCAGCAGCGTTAGCGGAGCTAGCACAGATACGCAGTATTTT.